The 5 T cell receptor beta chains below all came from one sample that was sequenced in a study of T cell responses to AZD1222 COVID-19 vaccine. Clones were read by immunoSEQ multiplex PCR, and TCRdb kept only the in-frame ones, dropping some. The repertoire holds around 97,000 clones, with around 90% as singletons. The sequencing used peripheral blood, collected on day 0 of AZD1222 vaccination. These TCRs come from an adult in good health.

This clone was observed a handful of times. CDR3 residues: CASSIYPFTSTDTQYF. In DNA form, the CDR3 reads TGTGCCAGTAGTATTTATCCCTTCACTAGCACAGATACGCAGTATTTT. V gene TRBV19 combines with J gene TRBJ2-3; D is undetermined. The CDR3 covers 16 residues. Germline CDR1 and CDR2: LNHDA and SQIVND (reference sequence). The V end lost 3 bases, the J end lost 0 bases, and 13 bases lay between the germline ends.

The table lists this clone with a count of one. This chain's CDR3 is CASTSPGGTGFNEKLFF. CDR3 sequence (DNA): TGTGCCAGCACCTCACCAGGGGGGACAGGGTTCAATGAAAAACTGTTTTTT. The V call is TRBV25-1, the J call TRBJ1-4; 9 nucleotides agree with TRBD1. The CDR3 has 17 residues. Germline lookup yields CDR1 MGHDK and CDR2 SYGVNS. V lost 7 bases and J lost 5; bases outside the gene matches: 14. Full variable domain (outside the CDR3, taken from reference TRBV25-1 and TRBJ1-4): EADIYQTPRYLVIGTGKKITLECSQTMGHDKMYWYQQDPGMELHLIHYSYGVNSTEKGDLSSESTVSRIRTEHFPLTLESARPSHTSQYLCASTSPGGTGFNEKLFFGSGTQLSVL.

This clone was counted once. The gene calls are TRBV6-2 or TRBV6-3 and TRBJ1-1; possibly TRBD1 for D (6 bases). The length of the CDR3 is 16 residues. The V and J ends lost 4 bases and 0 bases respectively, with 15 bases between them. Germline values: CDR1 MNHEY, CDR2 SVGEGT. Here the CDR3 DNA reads TGTGCCAGCAGTTCTACAGGGATATTTTTGAACACTGAAGCTTTCTTT. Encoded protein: CASSSTGIFLNTEAFF.

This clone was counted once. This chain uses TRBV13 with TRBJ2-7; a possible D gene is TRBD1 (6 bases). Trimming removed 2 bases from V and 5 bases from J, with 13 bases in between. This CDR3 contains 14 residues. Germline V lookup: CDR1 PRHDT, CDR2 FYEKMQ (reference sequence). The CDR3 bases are TGTGCCAGCAGCTTAAGGACAGCGACCAACGAGCAGTACTTC. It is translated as CASSLRTATNEQYF.

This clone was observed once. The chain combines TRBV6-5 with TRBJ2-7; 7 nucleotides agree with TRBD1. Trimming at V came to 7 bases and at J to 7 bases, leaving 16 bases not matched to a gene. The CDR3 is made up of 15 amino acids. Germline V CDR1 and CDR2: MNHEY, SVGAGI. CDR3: CASIAAGTVTLEQYF. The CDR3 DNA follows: TGTGCCAGCATCGCCGCCGGGACAGTAACGCTAGAGCAGTACTTC.